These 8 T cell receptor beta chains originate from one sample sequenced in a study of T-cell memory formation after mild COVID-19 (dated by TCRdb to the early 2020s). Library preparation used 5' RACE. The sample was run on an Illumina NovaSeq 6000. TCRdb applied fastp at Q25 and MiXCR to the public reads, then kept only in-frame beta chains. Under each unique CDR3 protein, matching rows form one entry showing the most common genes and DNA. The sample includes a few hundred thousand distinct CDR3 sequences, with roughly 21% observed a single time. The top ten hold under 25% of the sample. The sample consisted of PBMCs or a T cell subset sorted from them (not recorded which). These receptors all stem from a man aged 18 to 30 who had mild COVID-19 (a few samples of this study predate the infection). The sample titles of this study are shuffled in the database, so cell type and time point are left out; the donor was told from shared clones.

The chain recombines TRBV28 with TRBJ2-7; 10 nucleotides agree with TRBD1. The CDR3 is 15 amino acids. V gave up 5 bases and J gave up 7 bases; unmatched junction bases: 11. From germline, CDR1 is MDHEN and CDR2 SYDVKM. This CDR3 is CASSPPGQGSWEQYV. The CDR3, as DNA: TGTGCCAGCAGTCCGCCGGGACAGGGGAGCTGGGAGCAGTACGTC.

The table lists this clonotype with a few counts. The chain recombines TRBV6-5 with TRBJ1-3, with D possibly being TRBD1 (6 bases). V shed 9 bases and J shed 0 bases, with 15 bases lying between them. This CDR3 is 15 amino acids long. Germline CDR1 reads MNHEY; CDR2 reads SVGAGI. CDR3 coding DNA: TGTGCCAGTCGTGGGGGCGTAAACTCTGGAAACACCATATATTTT. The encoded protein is CASRGGVNSGNTIYF.

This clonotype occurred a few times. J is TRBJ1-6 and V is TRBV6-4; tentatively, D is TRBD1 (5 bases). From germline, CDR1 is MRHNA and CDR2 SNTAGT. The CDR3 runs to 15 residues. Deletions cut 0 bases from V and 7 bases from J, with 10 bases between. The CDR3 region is CASSDSAGMNSPLHF. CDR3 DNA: TGTGCCAGCAGTGACTCGGCAGGGATGAATTCACCCCTCCACTTT.

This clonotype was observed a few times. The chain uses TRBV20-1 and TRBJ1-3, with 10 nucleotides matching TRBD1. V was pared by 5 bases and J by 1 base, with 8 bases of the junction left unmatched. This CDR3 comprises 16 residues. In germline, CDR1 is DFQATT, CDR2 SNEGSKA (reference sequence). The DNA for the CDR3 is TGCAGTGCTTCAGGACAGGGGGGAAGTTCTGGAAACACCATATATTTT. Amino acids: CSASGQGGSSGNTIYF.

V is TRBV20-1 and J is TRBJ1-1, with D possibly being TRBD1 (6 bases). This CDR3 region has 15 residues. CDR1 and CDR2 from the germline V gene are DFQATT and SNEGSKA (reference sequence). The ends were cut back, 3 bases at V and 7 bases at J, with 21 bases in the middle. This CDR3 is CSARGHPTVPREAFF. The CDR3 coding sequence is TGCAGTGCTAGGGGACACCCGACAGTACCTCGTGAAGCTTTCTTT.

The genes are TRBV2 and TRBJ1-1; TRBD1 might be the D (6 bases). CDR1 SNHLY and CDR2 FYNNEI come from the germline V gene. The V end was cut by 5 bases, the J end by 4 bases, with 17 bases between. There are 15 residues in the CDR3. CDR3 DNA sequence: TGTGCCAGCAGTCGACGGGGAGGGGGGGTCACTGAAGCTTTCTTT. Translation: CASSRRGGGVTEAFF.

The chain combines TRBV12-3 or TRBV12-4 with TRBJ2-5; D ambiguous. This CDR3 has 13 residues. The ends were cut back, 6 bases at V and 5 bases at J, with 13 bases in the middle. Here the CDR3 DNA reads TGTGCCAGCAGCCCGGACCCGTGGGAGACCCAGTACTTC. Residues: CASSPDPWETQYF.

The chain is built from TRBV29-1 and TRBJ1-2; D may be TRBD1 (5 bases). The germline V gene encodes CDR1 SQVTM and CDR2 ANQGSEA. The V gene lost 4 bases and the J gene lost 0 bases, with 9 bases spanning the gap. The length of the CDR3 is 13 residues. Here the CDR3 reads CSVARATNYGYTF. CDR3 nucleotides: TGCAGCGTTGCCAGGGCAACTAACTATGGCTACACCTTC.